The text below deals with one TCR beta chain. Other DNA sequences in this specimen translate into the identical CDR3. The PCR made use of 60 Vbeta and 13 Jbeta primers. Produced via immunoSEQ multiplex PCR; TCRdb's table is partial and in-frame only. This table holds tens of thousands of clones, 60% to 80% found once. The CDR3 sequence is 14 residues long. Per germline, CDR1 SGHVS and CDR2 FNYEAQ. V shed 5 bases and J 7 bases; nucleotides not matched to a gene: 9. The data are from a study of cytomegalovirus exposure and HLA in healthy donors. Specimen: PBMCs. The chain employs TRBV7-6 and TRBJ2-7, with TRBD1 matching over 9 bases. The clonotype was recovered from a man aged 40-50 years in good health and CMV-seronegative. CDR3 DNA: TGTGCCAGCAGCCTACAACCGGGGACAGGGGAGCAGTACTTC. Translation gives CASSLQPGTGEQYF.